The 30 T cell receptor beta chains given below trace back to one sample, sequenced in a study of neurological immune-mediated disorders. Using its own MiXCR run on the 5' RACE reads, TCRdb lists one record per CDR3 protein. The sample consists of 78,000 or so distinct CDR3 sequences, about 5.2% of them appearing once. The specimen sequenced was PBMCs. The receptors stem from a woman aged 25 to 39 with multiple sclerosis.

This clonotype was detected ten times or more. The chain uses TRBV3-1 and TRBJ2-3, with D uncertain. The V gene's germline CDR1 is LGHDT and CDR2 YNNKEL (reference sequence). With 0 bases removed from V and 2 bases from J, the gap between germline ends came to 12 bases. The CDR3 consists of 16 residues. The CDR3 sequence: CASSQEFGLDTDTQYF. The CDR3 DNA reads as TGTGCCAGCAGCCAAGAGTTCGGGTTGGACACAGATACGCAGTATTTT.

The gene calls are TRBV6-6 and TRBJ2-2; the D gene is possibly TRBD1 (6 bases). CDR1 MNHNY and CDR2 SVGAGI come from the germline V gene (reference sequence). The ends were cut back, 2 bases at V and 7 bases at J, with 11 bases in the middle. The CDR3 is 14 residues long. DNA for the CDR3: TGTGCCAGCAGTTACCAGGGGATCGGCGGGGAGCTGTTTTTT. Its translation is CASSYQGIGGELFF.

The sample holds a few counts of this clonotype. The V and J genes are TRBV20-1 and TRBJ2-1; 11 bases map to TRBD2. Looked up from germline, CDR1 is DFQATT and CDR2 is SNEGSKA (reference sequence). There are 16 residues in the CDR3. V shed 3 bases and J 7 bases; nucleotides not matched to a gene: 11. DNA for the CDR3: TGCAGTGCTAGGCCGTTAGCGGGGGGGGACGGTAATGAGCAGTTCTTC. It specifies CSARPLAGGDGNEQFF.

Many counts were recorded for this clonotype. The chain is built from TRBV5-1 and TRBJ1-2, with 7 bases lining up with TRBD1. V lost 7 bases to trimming and J lost 6 bases; unmatched junction nucleotides: 9. The CDR3 loop spans 13 amino acids. Germline values: CDR1 SGHRS, CDR2 YFSETQ. This CDR3 is CASRGTEQDGYTF. The DNA of the CDR3 is TGCGCCAGCCGGGGGACAGAGCAAGATGGCTACACCTTC.

This clonotype occurred a few times. The chain couples TRBV20-1 to TRBJ2-2; 10 positions agree with TRBD1. CDR1 is DFQATT and CDR2 is SNEGSKA in the germline V gene (reference sequence). The length of the CDR3 is 18 residues. V was pared by 1 base and J by 4 bases, with 12 bases of the junction left unmatched. CDR3 region: CSARVGGTGVRITGELFF. CDR3 bases: TGCAGTGCTAGAGTCGGCGGGACAGGGGTTCGAATCACCGGGGAGCTGTTTTTT.

There are many counts of this clonotype. The chain is built from TRBV5-1 and TRBJ1-1; no clear D gene. This CDR3 is built from 13 residues. Trimming pared 4 bases from V and 6 bases from J, leaving 13 bases between. CDR1 is SGHRS and CDR2 is YFSETQ in the germline V gene. The CDR3 region is CASSPGDNAEAFF. CDR3 DNA sequence: TGCGCCAGCAGCCCGGGTGATAACGCTGAAGCTTTCTTT. Based on the CDR3 plus reference TRBV5-1 and TRBJ1-1, the full variable domain is KAGVTQTPRYLIKTRGQQVTLSCSPISGHRSVSWYQQTPGQGLQFLFEYFSETQRNKGNFPGRFSGRQFSNSRSEMNVSTLELGDSALYLCASSPGDNAEAFFGQGTRLTVV.

This clonotype occurred many times. This chain links TRBV20-1 with TRBJ1-6; D is ambiguous. Germline V gene lookup returns CDR1 DFQATT and CDR2 SNEGSKA (reference sequence). The CDR3 spans 16 residues. The V end lost 0 bases, the J end lost 0 bases, and 9 bases lay between the germline ends. CDR3 region: CSARDSASSYNSPLHF. The CDR3 region has the DNA TGCAGTGCTAGAGACAGCGCCAGCTCCTATAATTCACCCCTCCACTTT.

This clonotype was seen many times. CDR3 loop: CSVQGPNEKLFF. DNA for the CDR3: TGCAGTGTACAGGGGCCCAATGAAAAACTGTTTTTT. The chain joins TRBV20-1 to TRBJ1-4; 7 bases match TRBD1. The V and J ends lost 7 bases and 5 bases, in that order; junction bases with no gene match: 4. The germline CDR1 and CDR2 sequences are DFQATT and SNEGSKA (reference sequence). This CDR3 has 12 amino acids.

The chain has TRBV5-1 and TRBJ2-3, with no clear D. V lost 1 base to trimming and J lost 0 bases, with 9 bases between them. Germline values: CDR1 SGHRS, CDR2 YFSETQ. The CDR3 length is 15 residues. CDR3 sequence reads: CASSLNGGSTDTQYF. The CDR3 nucleotides read TGCGCCAGCAGCTTGAACGGTGGTAGCACAGATACGCAGTATTTT.

This clonotype came up many times. This CDR3 reads CASSFFLGQGARTGELFF. CDR3 bases: TGTGCCAGCAGTTTCTTTTTAGGACAGGGGGCAAGAACCGGGGAGCTGTTTTTT. V gene TRBV12-3 or TRBV12-4 combines with J gene TRBJ2-2, with 11 bases that match TRBD1. Losses at the gene ends were 3 bases for V and 5 bases for J; bases not matched to a gene: 11. The CDR3 extends over 18 amino acids.

In this sample, this clonotype turned up many times. V usage is TRBV20-1 and J usage is TRBJ2-1, with 8 bases aligning to TRBD1. Germline trimming cut 6 bases from V and 0 bases from J; bases unmatched to any gene: 4. There are 14 residues in the CDR3. Germline values: CDR1 DFQATT, CDR2 SNEGSKA (reference sequence). The CDR3 nucleotides are TGCAGTGCCCGGACAGGGCGCTCCTACAATGAGCAGTTCTTC. Protein: CSARTGRSYNEQFF.

This clonotype was counted many times. The chain combines TRBV3-1 with TRBJ1-2; 7 bases line up with TRBD1. This CDR3 is built from 15 residues. Germline V lookup: CDR1 LGHDT, CDR2 YNNKEL (reference sequence). V shed 2 bases, J shed 6 bases, and the junction held 9 bases outside the gene matches. CDR3 coding DNA: TGTGCCAGCAGCCAAAACGACAGGGCGCCACATGGCTACACCTTC. This sequence encodes CASSQNDRAPHGYTF.

The chain joins TRBV12-5 to TRBJ2-5; no firm D call. Deletions cut 4 bases from V and 3 bases from J, with 9 bases between. The germline gives CDR1 LGHNT, CDR2 FRNRAP. This CDR3 has 13 residues. CDR3 nucleotide sequence: TGTGCTAGTGGTTCCCCTCCAGAAGAGACCCAGTACTTC. As protein: CASGSPPEETQYF.

This clonotype showed up just a few times. Here the CDR3 reads CATSDFSEGDEQFF. The DNA for the CDR3 is TGTGCCACCAGTGATTTCTCCGAAGGCGATGAGCAGTTCTTC. J is TRBJ2-1 and V is TRBV24-1; no reliable D call. The CDR3 loop spans 14 amino acids. The germline CDR1 and CDR2 sequences are KGHDR and SFDVKD. The germline V and J ends were trimmed by 1 base and 8 bases, with 11 bases remaining between them.

This clonotype was counted ten times or more. The rearrangement uses TRBV27 and TRBJ2-5, with TRBD2 identical over 9 bases. The CDR3 has 16 residues. Germline CDR1 MNHEY, CDR2 SMNVEV (reference sequence). V lost 4 bases to trimming and J lost 1 base; unmatched junction nucleotides: 7. The CDR3 loop is CASSSGTSPSQETQYF. The CDR3 DNA reads as TGTGCCAGCAGTTCCGGGACTAGCCCCTCCCAAGAGACCCAGTACTTC.

This clonotype was found a few times. This chain connects TRBV5-1 to TRBJ2-2; no reliable D call. Per the germline V gene, CDR1 is SGHRS and CDR2 is YFSETQ. Between the trimmed V and J ends, which lost 1 base and 2 bases, there was a span of 9 bases. CDR3 size: 15 residues. CDR3 sequence (DNA): TGCGCCAGCAGCTTGTCCCTGATTAACACCGGGGAGCTGTTTTTT. Amino acids: CASSLSLINTGELFF. The variable domain in full, with the rest retrieved from reference TRBV5-1 and TRBJ2-2, is KAGVTQTPRYLIKTRGQQVTLSCSPISGHRSVSWYQQTPGQGLQFLFEYFSETQRNKGNFPGRFSGRQFSNSRSEMNVSTLELGDSALYLCASSLSLINTGELFFGEGSRLTVL.

This clonotype was recorded many times. In nucleotides, the CDR3 is TGCAGTGCTAGAGGTTCGGGGGGTCAGGGGAGCCCCCAAGAGACCCAGTACTTC. It is translated as CSARGSGGQGSPQETQYF. The genes are TRBV20-1 and TRBJ2-5, with a tentative D call TRBD2 (7 bases). The CDR3 totals 18 residues. Germline V gives CDR1 DFQATT, CDR2 SNEGSKA (reference sequence). The V and J ends lost 1 base and 1 base respectively, with 22 bases between them.

This clonotype was counted at least ten times. The genes are TRBV5-1 and TRBJ2-5, with TRBD2 as a possible D gene (6 bases). This CDR3 region has 15 residues. V was clipped by 7 bases and J by 2 bases, with 18 bases between them. Germline CDR1 reads SGHRS; CDR2 reads YFSETQ. Here the CDR3 DNA reads TGCGCCAGCCGAAGGAGGGGCGATTGGCAAGAGACCCAGTACTTC. Its translation: CASRRRGDWQETQYF.

This clonotype was seen repeatedly, ten times or more. The CDR3 is CSVQARGLPPYTDTQYF. Written as DNA, the CDR3 is TGCAGCGTTCAAGCTCGGGGTCTCCCTCCTTACACAGATACGCAGTATTTT. The V call is TRBV29-1, the J call TRBJ2-3, with D tentatively TRBD2 (5 bases). Trimming took off 5 bases at V and 2 bases at J, with 23 bases between the two ends. The CDR3 length is 17 residues. The germline gives CDR1 SQVTM, CDR2 ANQGSEA.

This clonotype was recorded many times. The chain joins TRBV5-1 to TRBJ2-7; 7 bases align to TRBD1. V shed 4 bases, J shed 0 bases, and the junction held 4 bases outside the gene matches. This CDR3 contains 14 residues. Germline V gene sequence: CDR1 SGHRS, CDR2 YFSETQ. The CDR3 DNA reads as TGCGCCAGCAGCCCACAGGGGTCCTCCTACGAGCAGTACTTC. Its protein is CASSPQGSSYEQYF.

In its sample, this clonotype was seen many times. The rearrangement joins TRBV10-3 to TRBJ1-1, with a tentative D call TRBD1 (6 bases). This CDR3 is built from 12 residues. CDR1 and CDR2 from the germline V gene are ENHRY and SYGVKD. Trimming took off 10 bases at V and 0 bases at J, with 9 bases between the two ends. The CDR3 region is CATGQMNTEAFF. As DNA, the CDR3 is TGTGCCACCGGACAGATGAACACTGAAGCTTTCTTT.

Many counts were recorded for this clonotype. The rearrangement joins TRBV5-1 to TRBJ1-4; TRBD1 might be the D (5 bases). The CDR3 consists of 15 residues. V gave up 0 bases and J gave up 8 bases, with 14 bases separating them. Germline V gene lookup returns CDR1 SGHRS and CDR2 YFSETQ. The CDR3: CASSLAGGLEEKLFF. The CDR3 bases are TGCGCCAGCAGCTTGGCCGGGGGTTTGGAAGAAAAACTGTTTTTT.

This clonotype has more than one count but fewer than ten. The chain links TRBV20-1 to TRBJ2-2; maybe TRBD2 (6 bases). This CDR3 is 14 amino acids long. The germline V and J ends were trimmed by 3 bases and 5 bases, with 13 bases remaining between them. CDR1 DFQATT and CDR2 SNEGSKA come from the germline V gene (reference sequence). This CDR3 reads CSARDYMETGELFF. CDR3 in DNA: TGCAGTGCTAGGGACTACATGGAAACCGGGGAGCTGTTTTTT.

Many counts were recorded for this clonotype. This chain links TRBV30 with TRBJ2-1; D gene uncertain. Germline CDR1 reads GTSNPN; CDR2 reads SVGIG (reference sequence). The V end lost 0 bases, the J end lost 7 bases, and 13 bases lay between the germline ends. CDR3 size: 14 residues. CDR3 coding DNA: TGTGCCTGGAGTGTTGGACCAGTGATGAATGAGCAGTTCTTC. The encoded protein is CAWSVGPVMNEQFF.

This clonotype was seen a handful of times. V gene TRBV5-6 combines with J gene TRBJ2-1; 11 nucleotides agree with TRBD2. The germline gives CDR1 SGHDT, CDR2 YYEEEE. CDR3 length: 15 residues. V was clipped by 5 bases and J by 4 bases; unmatched bases: 5. Written as DNA, the CDR3 is TGTGCCAGCAGGTCGGGACTAGCGGATTACAATGAGCAGTTCTTC. Residues: CASRSGLADYNEQFF.

V and J are TRBV7-8 and TRBJ2-2; possibly TRBD1 for D (7 bases). Looked up from germline, CDR1 is SGHVS and CDR2 is FQNEAQ. This CDR3 has 13 residues. V was cut by 7 bases and J by 13 bases, with 19 bases left in between. In DNA form, the CDR3 reads TGTGCCAGCATGAGGATCGCAGGGGGGAGGCTGTTTTTT. Translation: CASMRIAGGRLFF.

This clonotype has a count of ten or more. The chain carries TRBV20-1 and TRBJ2-1; 10 bases align to TRBD2. The junction had 14 bases not matched to a gene; V was cut back by 5 bases and J by 7 bases. CDR1 is DFQATT and CDR2 is SNEGSKA in the germline V gene (reference sequence). There are 16 residues in the CDR3. The DNA of the CDR3 is TGCAGTGCTGGGCCTCTTCCTAGCGGGAGAGGGAATGAGCAGTTCTTC. Amino acids: CSAGPLPSGRGNEQFF.

This chain uses TRBV20-1 with TRBJ2-2; possibly TRBD2 for D (5 bases). The V end lost 5 bases, the J end lost 6 bases, and 16 bases lay between the germline ends. The CDR3 loop spans 14 amino acids. The germline gives CDR1 DFQATT, CDR2 SNEGSKA (reference sequence). The CDR3 reads CSAETRITSGELFF. CDR3 nucleotide sequence: TGCAGTGCTGAAACTAGGATAACGTCCGGGGAGCTGTTTTTT.

At least ten counts were recorded for this clonotype. The V call is TRBV20-1, the J call TRBJ1-6; D gene ambiguous. V was pared by 5 bases and J by 0 bases, with 5 bases between. The CDR3 runs 13 residues. Germline V gives CDR1 DFQATT, CDR2 SNEGSKA (reference sequence). The CDR3 bases are TGCAGTGCTGAGGGCTCCTATAATTCACCCCTCCACTTT. It yields the protein CSAEGSYNSPLHF.

This clonotype showed up many times. As DNA, the CDR3 is TGTGCCATCAGTGAGTCGAGCCGGGGTCCTGGAAACACCATATATTTT. Residues: CAISESSRGPGNTIYF. V is TRBV10-3 and J is TRBJ1-3; no definite D call. The V and J ends lost 0 bases and 2 bases respectively, with 11 bases between them. The CDR3 covers 16 residues. In germline, CDR1 is ENHRY, CDR2 SYGVKD.